The T cell receptor beta chain described here comes from a study of blood T cell repertoires in COVID-19. Study-level background: Acute and convalescent COVID-19 samples came from the United States, Italy and Spain.

This CDR3 spans 17 amino acids. The junction had 16 bases not matched to a gene; V was cut back by 4 bases and J by 11 bases. Per germline, CDR1 SGHRS and CDR2 YFSETQ. In the authors' methods: From reference gene primer amplification, estimates of nucleated cell counts were derived. Assay used: immunoSEQ multiplex PCR; TCRdb lists only in-frame clones, some missing. V and J calls and clone size follow that table, whereas D and trimming were derived from the DNA. Here the sample spans about 310,000 clones, roughly 87% being singletons. The TCR was taken from a middle-aged man with active or convalescent COVID-19. The rearrangement uses TRBV5-1 and TRBJ2-3; 13 bases are shared with TRBD2. The specimen sequenced was peripheral blood. The CDR3 nucleotides read TGCGCCAGCAGCCAACCGCCCGGACTAGCGGGGGTCCATGGGCAGTATTTT. Translated, it gives CASSQPPGLAGVHGQYF.